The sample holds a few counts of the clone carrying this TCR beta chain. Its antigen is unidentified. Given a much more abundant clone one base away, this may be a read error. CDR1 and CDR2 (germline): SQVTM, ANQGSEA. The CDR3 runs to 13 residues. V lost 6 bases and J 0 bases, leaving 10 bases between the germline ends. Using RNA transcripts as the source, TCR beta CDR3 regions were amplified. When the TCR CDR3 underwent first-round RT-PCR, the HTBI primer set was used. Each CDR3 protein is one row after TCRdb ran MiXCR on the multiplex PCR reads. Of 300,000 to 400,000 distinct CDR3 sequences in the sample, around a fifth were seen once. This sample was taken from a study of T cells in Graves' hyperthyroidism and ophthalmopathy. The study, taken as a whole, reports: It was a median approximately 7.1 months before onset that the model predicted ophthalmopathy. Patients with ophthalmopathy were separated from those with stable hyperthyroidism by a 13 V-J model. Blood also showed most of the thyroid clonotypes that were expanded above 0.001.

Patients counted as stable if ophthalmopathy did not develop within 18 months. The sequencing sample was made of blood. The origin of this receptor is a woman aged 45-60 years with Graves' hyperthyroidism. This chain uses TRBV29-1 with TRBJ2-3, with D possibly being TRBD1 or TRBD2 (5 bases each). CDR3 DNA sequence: TGCAGCGTGTTGGGGGAGAGCACAGATACGCAGTATTTT. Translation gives CSVLGESTDTQYF.